Below, one TCR beta chain is given with its context. Antigen unknown. This sample was taken from a study of shared clonotypes between healthy human individuals. Naive CD8 cells lacked CD45RO and underwent positive selection for CCR7, leaving out terminally differentiated effector memory CD45RA+ cells. There are 15 residues in the CDR3. Points from the study as a whole: Naive subsets generally had larger estimated richness than memory subsets.

At a deep level, the assay was run. Once extracted for a subset, genomic DNA was divided evenly among several immunoSEQ plates. In the authors' methods: Sequence data from immunoSEQ were junction-only and lacked quality scores; consequently, filtering differed. Libraries were prepared by immunoSEQ multiplex PCR; TCRdb keeps only in-frame clonotypes and omits some of them. V and J calls and clone size are given by that table; D and trimming were obtained from the DNA. The sample consists of hundreds of thousands of clones, less than 97% of them appearing once. The material sequenced was naive CD8+ T cells sorted from blood. This chain joins TRBV12-1 and TRBJ1-3. TRBV12-1 is a pseudogene segment. The TCR was taken from a young woman in good health. The CDR3 is CASSFRLISGNTIYF. CDR3 bases: TGTGCCAGCAGCTTTCGACTGATCTCTGGAAACACCATATATTTT.